These 28 T cell receptor beta chains share one sample of origin, sequenced in a study of T cell clonality in common variable immunodeficiency. The data were produced by immunoSEQ multiplex PCR, yet TCRdb's version contains in-frame clones alone and is incomplete. This sample has about 64,000 clones, each found more than once. The specimen was peripheral blood mononuclear cells. These receptors were taken from a person aged 18 to 70 in good health.

This clone was seen at least ten times. Coverage ceases 3 residues before the CDR3 finishes, and the germline J gene fills in the end. The rearrangement uses TRBV28 and TRBJ2-1; 8 bases align to TRBD2. The V gene's germline CDR1 is MDHEN and CDR2 SYDVKM. V lost 5 bases and J lost 5; bases outside the gene matches: 5. This CDR3 is 14 amino acids long. Partial CDR3 DNA: TGTGCCAGCAGTCCCGGGGGACTAGACAATGAG. Translation gives CASSPGGLDNE. The entire CDR3 reads CASSPGGLDNEQFF.

This clone came up many times. Read data end 3 residues before the CDR3 end; the end is taken from the germline J gene. V usage is TRBV19 and J usage is TRBJ1-5; tentatively, D is TRBD1 (6 bases). Germline-derived CDR1 and CDR2 are LNHDA and SQIVND (reference sequence). The CDR3 runs 13 residues. The V and J ends lost 11 bases and 3 bases respectively, with 14 bases between them. CDR3 in amino acids: CALGQGINQPQHF. The covered CDR3 bases are TGTGCCCTAGGCCAGGGGATCAATCAGCCC.

The table lists this clone with a few counts. The read gets to within 3 residues of the CDR3 end, and the germline J gene fills in the rest. This chain connects TRBV6-1 to TRBJ2-3; TRBD2 matches at 7 bases. The CDR3 covers 16 residues. Trimming at V came to 4 bases and at J to 3 bases, leaving 10 bases not matched to a gene. Germline V gene sequence: CDR1 MNHNS, CDR2 SASEGT. The CDR3: CASSVDWGGGTDTQYF. The sequenced CDR3 bases are TGTGCCAGCAGTGTAGATTGGGGGGGTGGGACAGATACG.

This clone showed up many times. The read terminates 3 residues before the CDR3 end, so the remaining end is supplied by the germline J gene. The chain carries TRBV5-5 and TRBJ2-7, with 10 bases lining up with TRBD1. CDR3 length: 15 amino acids. J lost 2 bases, V lost 0 bases, and 2 bases had no gene match. Germline V gene sequence: CDR1 SGHKS, CDR2 YYEKEE (reference sequence). The covered CDR3 bases are TGTGCCAGCAGCTTGGTGACAGGGGGCCCCTACGAG. This translates into CASSLVTGGPYE. The full CDR3 protein reads CASSLVTGGPYEQYF.

This clone was counted at least ten times. The sequence runs out 3 residues before the end of the CDR3; the remainder is reconstructed from the germline J gene. V usage is TRBV30 and J usage is TRBJ1-2; 9 bases map to TRBD1. This CDR3 region has 13 residues. Germline V CDR1 and CDR2: GTSNPN, SVGIG (reference sequence). CDR3 bases read: TGTGCCTGGATCGAACAGGGGGCGGGGGGC. Amino acid sequence: CAWIEQGAGG. The CDR3 in full is CAWIEQGAGGYTF.

This clone was detected ten times or more. The sequence runs out 3 residues before the end of the CDR3; the remainder is reconstructed from the germline J gene. The chain joins TRBV7-3 to TRBJ1-2; D unresolved. This CDR3 is built from 15 residues. Trimming shortened V by 2 bases and J by 7 bases, and 17 bases separated the two germline ends. Germline CDR1 and CDR2: SGHTA and FQGTGA. This chain's CDR3 is CASSLLAGGDSGYTF. CDR3 DNA, as far as it was read: TGTGCCAGCAGCTTATTGGCAGGAGGCGATTCTGGC.

This clone was picked up many times. The read terminates 3 residues before the CDR3 end, so the remaining end is supplied by the germline J gene. This sequence joins TRBV4-2 and TRBJ2-3; 11 positions match TRBD2. From germline, CDR1 is LGHNA and CDR2 YNFKEQ. There are 17 residues in the CDR3. V gave up 4 bases and J gave up 0 bases; unmatched junction bases: 6. The CDR3 is CASSPRGLAESTDTQYF. The sequenced CDR3 bases are TGTGCCAGCAGCCCTAGGGGACTAGCGGAGAGCACAGATACG.

The table lists this clone with many counts. The missing CDR3 end, 3 residues past where the read stops, is filled in from the germline J gene. J is TRBJ2-3 and V is TRBV20-1; the D is unclear. This CDR3 spans 10 amino acids. From germline, CDR1 is DFQATT and CDR2 SNEGSKA (reference sequence). Trimming left V 4 bases short and J 5 bases short, with 4 bases between. The CDR3 loop reads CSAILDTQYF. CDR3 bases read: TGCAGTGCTATACTAGATACG.

In this sample, this clone turned up many times. The CDR3 sequence is CASSEGISANYGYTF. The part of the CDR3 DNA that was read is TGTGCCAGCAGTGAAGGCATTTCGGCTAACTATGGC. The rearrangement uses TRBV2 and TRBJ1-2; D is uncertain. The CDR3 is cut off 3 residues early in the read; its end comes from the germline J gene. The V gene's germline CDR1 is SNHLY and CDR2 FYNNEI. V was shortened by 1 base and J by 0 bases, with 9 bases between the two germline ends. The CDR3 runs 15 residues.

This clone was detected many times. CDR3 DNA (partial): TGTGCCAGCAGCGTAGCCGCGGGAGGAGATACG. This translates into CASSVAAGGDT. The whole CDR3 sequence reads CASSVAAGGDTQYF. The V and J genes are TRBV9 and TRBJ2-3; TRBD2 matches at 8 bases. Read coverage stops 3 residues before the CDR3 terminus; the germline J gene supplies the remainder. The V gene end was trimmed by 0 bases and the J gene end by 5 bases; junction bases not matched to a gene: 2. This CDR3 region has 14 residues. Per germline, CDR1 SGDLS and CDR2 YYNGEE.

This clone has a count of ten or more. Coverage ceases 3 residues before the CDR3 finishes, and the germline J gene fills in the end. V usage is TRBV27 and J usage is TRBJ2-5; D gene uncertain. The CDR3 is made up of 13 amino acids. The V end lost 2 bases, the J end lost 2 bases, and 6 bases lay between the germline ends. Germline-derived CDR1 and CDR2 are MNHEY and SMNVEV (reference sequence). CDR3 DNA, as far as it was read: TGTGCCAGCAGTTTAAATCGGCAAGAGACC. This codes for CASSLNRQET. The CDR3 in full is CASSLNRQETQYF.

This clone was recorded many times. With the read ending 3 residues before the CDR3 end, the germline J gene is used to fill in that end. This rearrangement joins TRBV28 to TRBJ1-2; 9 bases agree with TRBD1. Germline lookup yields CDR1 MDHEN and CDR2 SYDVKM. This CDR3 contains 14 residues. The CDR3 sequence is CASSPSGTGIGYTF. The CDR3 bases that were read are TGTGCCAGCAGCCCCTCCGGGACAGGGATCGGC.

This clone was seen many times. The CDR3 goes on 3 residues after the read ends, and that part is filled in from the germline J gene. The chain carries TRBV5-3 and TRBJ1-1; D is possibly TRBD1 (5 bases). TRBV5-3 is identified as an open reading frame with a role that is uncertain. The CDR3 spans 13 residues. V was pared by 0 bases and J by 5 bases, with 8 bases between. The sequenced part of the CDR3 DNA is TGTGCCAGAAGCTTGGTCTCAGGGACTGAA. It is translated as CARSLVSGTE. From start to end, the CDR3 is CARSLVSGTEAFF.

This clone was counted many times. The read ends 3 residues shy of where the CDR3 ends; the end is completed using the germline J gene. The rearrangement joins TRBV6-2 or TRBV6-3 to TRBJ2-5; a possible D gene is TRBD2 (5 bases). From germline, CDR1 is MNHEY and CDR2 SVGEGT. The V end lost 4 bases, the J end lost 5 bases, and 5 bases lay between the germline ends. The CDR3 extends over 11 amino acids. The CDR3 reads CASSLAETQYF. The sequenced CDR3 bases are TGTGCCAGCAGTTTAGCGGAGACC.

Ten or more counts support this clone. With the read ending 3 residues before the CDR3 end, the germline J gene is used to fill in that end. The V call is TRBV11-2, the J call TRBJ2-7, with 7 nucleotides matching TRBD1. The CDR3 covers 14 residues. With V trimmed by 3 bases and J by 3 bases, 5 bases remained unmatched. Per the germline V gene, CDR1 is SGHAT and CDR2 is FQNNGV. CDR3 in amino acids: CASSFDRESYEQYF. The CDR3 DNA, read in part, is TGTGCCAGCAGCTTCGACAGGGAGAGCTACGAG.

This clone came up many times. The read is 3 residues too short to cover the CDR3 end, so that end is filled in from the germline J gene. The V gene is TRBV30, the J gene TRBJ1-5; D not certain. The germline V gene encodes CDR1 GTSNPN and CDR2 SVGIG (reference sequence). This CDR3 contains 13 residues. Trimming pared 0 bases from V and 7 bases from J, leaving 10 bases between. CDR3 DNA (partial): TGTGCCTGGAGTGTACTAGGTGGACAGCCC. Translation: CAWSVLGGQP. The CDR3 reads in full as CAWSVLGGQPQHF.

The table lists this clone with many counts. The read is 3 residues too short to cover the CDR3 end, so that end is filled in from the germline J gene. The V gene is TRBV11-3, the J gene TRBJ2-1, with 8 bases that match TRBD2. Trimming cost V 5 bases and J 0 bases; bases outside gene matches: 3. This CDR3 has 15 amino acids. Per the germline V gene, CDR1 is SGHNT and CDR2 is YENEEA. The CDR3 bases that were read are TGTGCCAGCAGCAGCAGCGGGAGCTCCTACAATGAG. This codes for CASSSSGSSYNE. The whole CDR3 sequence reads CASSSSGSSYNEQFF. Complete variable domain (other parts from reference TRBV11-3 and TRBJ2-1): EAGVVQSPRYKIIEKKQPVAFWCNPISGHNTLYWYLQNLGQGPELLIRYENEEAVDDSQLPKDRFSAERLKGVDSTLKIQPAELGDSAVYLCASSSSGSSYNEQFFGPGTRLTVL.

This clone was counted ten times or more. The read ends 3 residues shy of where the CDR3 ends; the end is completed using the germline J gene. The chain uses TRBV2 and TRBJ2-1, with 9 bases lining up with TRBD1. V lost 3 bases to trimming and J lost 5 bases; unmatched junction nucleotides: 8. CDR1 is SNHLY and CDR2 is FYNNEI in the germline V gene. The CDR3 spans 16 residues. CDR3 protein: CASSDWGQGFDNEQFF. The sequenced CDR3 bases are TGTGCCAGCAGTGATTGGGGACAGGGTTTCGACAATGAG.

This clone showed up many times. The CDR3 is cut off 3 residues early in the read; its end comes from the germline J gene. This chain links TRBV28 with TRBJ1-4; the match to TRBD1 covers 10 bases. The germline V gene has CDR1 MDHEN and CDR2 SYDVKM. The V segment lost 5 bases and the J segment 8 bases; nucleotides outside the gene matches: 8. This CDR3 is built from 15 residues. Partial CDR3 DNA: TGTGCCAGCAGTCGGATACCGGGACAGGGGGAAAAA. Amino acids: CASSRIPGQGEK. The entire CDR3 protein is CASSRIPGQGEKLFF.

At least ten counts were recorded for this clone. This may stem from a read error, because a much larger clone lies one nucleotide away. The read falls 3 residues short of the CDR3 end, and the missing part is taken from the germline J gene. V gene TRBV19 combines with J gene TRBJ1-1, with 9 bases fitting TRBD1. The CDR3 loop spans 16 amino acids. V shed 10 bases and J 0 bases; nucleotides not matched to a gene: 12. The germline V gene encodes CDR1 LNHDA and CDR2 SQIVND (reference sequence). The CDR3: CATPSGTGFMNTEAFF. The CDR3 bases that were read are TGTGCCACTCCCTCCGGGACAGGGTTCATGAACACTGAA.

In this sample, this clone turned up many times. Read data end 3 residues before the CDR3 end; the end is taken from the germline J gene. The chain is built from TRBV4-1 and TRBJ2-7; 9 bases agree with TRBD1. This CDR3 comprises 15 residues. CDR1 is MGHRA, CDR2 YSYEKL, per germline. The V and J ends lost 5 bases and 3 bases, in that order; junction bases with no gene match: 8. CDR3 residues: CASSNPGQGVYEQYF. The covered CDR3 bases are TGCGCCAGCAGCAATCCGGGACAGGGAGTCTACGAG.

This clone has a count of ten or more. The read comes to an end 3 residues before the CDR3 does, leaving the germline J gene to fill in the end. The rearrangement joins TRBV5-5 to TRBJ2-2; D is possibly TRBD1 (6 bases). Germline CDR1 is SGHKS and CDR2 is YYEKEE (reference sequence). The V end lost 0 bases, the J end lost 6 bases, and 6 bases lay between the germline ends. CDR3 length equals 13 residues. CDR3 in amino acids: CASSLGTAGELFF. The CDR3 bases that were read are TGTGCCAGCAGCTTGGGGACAGCCGGGGAG. The variable domain in full, with the rest retrieved from reference TRBV5-5 and TRBJ2-2, is DAGVTQSPTHLIKTRGQQVTLRCSPISGHKSVSWYQQVLGQGPQFIFQYYEKEERGRGNFPDRFSARQFPNYSSELNVNALLLGDSALYLCASSLGTAGELFFGEGSRLTVL.

The CDR3 bases that were read are TGTGCCAGCACGGCTAGCGGGGACGGCGAG. Translated, it gives CASTASGDGE. The entire CDR3 reads CASTASGDGEQYF. The chain joins TRBV2 to TRBJ2-7; 9 nucleotides agree with TRBD2. The sequence runs out 3 residues before the end of the CDR3; the remainder is reconstructed from the germline J gene. Germline loops: CDR1 SNHLY, CDR2 FYNNEI. The CDR3 has 13 residues. V lost 7 bases and J lost 6; bases outside the gene matches: 7.

This clone was seen many times. At one boundary the junction diverges from the germline segment, which might be a read error. The CDR3 end falls 3 residues outside the read, so it is completed with the germline J gene. The chain links TRBV20-1 to TRBJ2-3; 13 bases match TRBD2. This CDR3 comprises 15 residues. The V gene's germline CDR1 is DFQATT and CDR2 SNEGSKA (reference sequence). The CDR3 sequence is CSARTSGGATVTQYF. The sequenced CDR3 bases are TGCAGTGCTAGAACTAGCGGGGGGGCCACAGTTACG.

This clone has ten or more counts. The CDR3 extends 3 residues past the end of the read, so its final part is completed from the germline J gene. In the same sample, other DNA sequences code for this CDR3. This chain links TRBV19 with TRBJ2-7; 7 bases line up with TRBD1. The CDR3 loop spans 13 amino acids. Germline trimming cut 4 bases from V and 4 bases from J; bases unmatched to any gene: 4. In germline, CDR1 is LNHDA, CDR2 SQIVND (reference sequence). CDR3 DNA (partial): TGTGCCAGTAGTAGGGACAGCTTATACGAG. It yields the protein CASSRDSLYE. The CDR3 as a whole reads CASSRDSLYEQYF.

This clone was picked up many times. The sequenced part of the CDR3 DNA is TGTGCCTGGAGTGGCAGGGACAGCCACCTCATGAACACTGAA. It encodes CAWSGRDSHLMNTE. The complete CDR3 protein is CAWSGRDSHLMNTEAFF. This chain joins TRBV30 and TRBJ1-1, with 7 bases lining up with TRBD1. The read terminates 3 residues ahead of where the CDR3 ends, so the germline J gene completes it. V shed 1 base and J 0 bases; nucleotides not matched to a gene: 11. Germline-derived CDR1 and CDR2 are GTSNPN and SVGIG (reference sequence). CDR3 length: 17 amino acids.

This clone was counted ten times or more. The sequenced fragment ends 3 residues before the CDR3 boundary, so the rest is inferred from the germline J gene. V gene TRBV4-1 combines with J gene TRBJ1-1; 9 bases line up with TRBD1. Germline V gene lookup returns CDR1 MGHRA and CDR2 YSYEKL. CDR3 length equals 18 residues. V lost 2 bases, J lost 3 bases, and 13 bases stayed unmatched. CDR3 protein: CASSQKPGQGPDDTEAFF. Incomplete CDR3 DNA: TGCGCCAGCAGCCAAAAACCAGGACAGGGGCCAGATGACACTGAA.

This clone was seen at least ten times. The read halts 3 residues ahead of the CDR3 end, with the missing end drawn from the germline J gene. The chain couples TRBV7-8 to TRBJ1-5; 9 bases match TRBD1. Trimming removed 3 bases from V and 2 bases from J; junction bases left unmatched: 5. Germline CDR1 reads SGHVS; CDR2 reads FQNEAQ. This CDR3 has 16 residues. The CDR3 reads CASSLGQGSGNQPQHF. CDR3 bases read: TGTGCCAGCAGCTTGGGACAGGGATCGGGCAATCAGCCC.